This T cell receptor (beta chain) was identified in a study of cytotoxic CD8 clonotypes in ibrutinib-treated CLL. The wider study: The average sample held roughly 250,000 productive templates and almost 95,000 productive rearrangements. Whole-study results and caveats: Clonality went up at ibrutinib response and then declined back toward baseline at progression. Under treatment, the uncommon public clonotypes either contracted or remained stable. Baseline-level clonality went beyond age-matched healthy donors and moved in step with circulating CD8+ T-cell counts.

V lost 5 bases and J 2 bases, leaving 13 bases between the germline ends. Germline lookup yields CDR1 MRHNA and CDR2 SNTAGT. This CDR3 has 15 amino acids. This table comes from immunoSEQ multiplex PCR, and its TCRdb copy is limited to in-frame clones, with some not included. The data hold about 74,000 clones, with 65% to 85% observed a single time. As concerns this clone: Antigen unknown.

The specimen comprised PBMCs, sampled at disease progression, from a patient treated with ibrutinib. The V gene is TRBV6-4, the J gene TRBJ1-5; a weak D match, TRBD1 (6 bases). The receptor was derived from a human donor with chronic lymphocytic leukemia. The CDR3 DNA sequence: TGTGCCAGCAGTCCCAAGGGGGGAGGCAATCAGCCCCAGCATTTT. As protein: CASSPKGGGNQPQHF.